This is a list of T cell receptor beta chains from one sample in a study of beta chain features in type 1 diabetes. Some clones are missing from TCRdb's copy, which holds only in-frame ones; the method was immunoSEQ multiplex PCR. The profile shows more than 150,000 clones, about 9% of them singletons. Sequenced material: central memory CD4+ T cells from blood. The origin of the receptors is a woman younger than 45 with type 1 diabetes. Both conserved end residues are part of each CDR3. D genes are given only for firm matches. Not all rows give a size; the values are once, few, many and, for expanded clones, a class.

clone_size j_call v_call d_call cdr3_nt cdr3_aa
few TRBJ2-5 TRBV5-1 TRBD2 TGCGCCAGCACCTCGGACACTAGCGGCGGGGAGACCCAGTACTTC CASTSDTSGGETQYF
few TRBJ2-5 TRBV30 TRBD2 TGTGCCTGGAGTGTAGCGGGAGCCCGCCAAGAGACCCAGTACTTC CAWSVAGARQETQYF
. TRBJ2-2 TRBV4-2 TRBD2 TGTGCCAGCAGCCAGGAGGGACGGCTAGCGGGAGCCTTTAACACCGGGGAGCTGTTTTTT CASSQEGRLAGAFNTGELFF
. TRBJ2-2 TRBV11-2 . TGTGCCAGCAGCTTAATGGTCAGAGGCACCGGGGAGCTGTTTTTT CASSLMVRGTGELFF
. TRBJ2-7 TRBV30 TRBD2 TGTGCCTGGACTAGCGGGACCTACGAGCAGTACTTC CAWTSGTYEQYF
few TRBJ2-3 TRBV28 . TGTGCCAGCAGTTTTCTCGCGGATACGCAGTATTTT CASSFLADTQYF
. TRBJ1-1 TRBV29-1 TRBD1 TGCAGCGGAAACAGGGGATTTGGCACTGAAGCTTTCTTT CSGNRGFGTEAFF
few TRBJ1-5 TRBV6-6 . TGTGCCAGCAGCCTTCGTGGGGGGGTTAGCAATCAGCCCCAGCATTTT CASSLRGGVSNQPQHF
. TRBJ2-7 TRBV29-1 TRBD1 TGCAGCGTTGATGGGACAGGGAAGGACGAGCAGTACTTC CSVDGTGKDEQYF
. TRBJ2-1 TRBV6-5 . TGTGCCAGCACGGAGGGATCCTACAATGAGCAGTTCTTC CASTEGSYNEQFF
few TRBJ2-5 TRBV2 . TGTGCCAGCAGTGAACTTGGGGGGGAGACCCAGTACTTC CASSELGGETQYF
. TRBJ2-1 TRBV2 TRBD2 TGTGCCAGCAGTGATCGGGGACTAGCGGGGTACAATGAGCAGTTCTTC CASSDRGLAGYNEQFF
. TRBJ1-2 TRBV7-9 . TGTGCCAGCAGCCCTCTCTTTGAGGGCGGCTACACCTTC CASSPLFEGGYTF
. TRBJ2-1 TRBV15 . TGTGCCACCTCAGGGCAGGCAGGGGAGATTCATGAGCAGTTCTTC CATSGQAGEIHEQFF
. TRBJ2-3 TRBV19 . TGTGCCAGTACCTCGACTAGTGGTACGCAGTATTTT CASTSTSGTQYF
few TRBJ2-5 TRBV5-1 . TGCGCCAGCAGCCTGCAAGAGACCCAGTACTTC CASSLQETQYF
few TRBJ2-3 TRBV2 TRBD2 TGTGCCAGCAGTTTAGCGGGAGCTACAGATACGCAGTATTTT CASSLAGATDTQYF
. TRBJ1-5 TRBV9 TRBD1 TGTGCCAGCAGCGTAGACGGGGGGACAGGGGGTTTCAATCAGCCCCAGCATTTT CASSVDGGTGGFNQPQHF
few TRBJ2-1 TRBV5-1 . TGCGCCAGCAGTCATTCTAGCTCCTACAATGAGCAGTTCTTC CASSHSSSYNEQFF
few TRBJ2-7 TRBV7-9 TRBD1 TGTGCCAGCAGGAGGGACAGGGGGCGCGACGAGCAGTACTTC CASRRDRGRDEQYF
few TRBJ2-3 TRBV6-1 TRBD1 TGTGCCAGCAGTTCCGACAGGGGCACGCAGTATTTT CASSSDRGTQYF
few TRBJ1-2 TRBV5-1 TRBD1 TGCGCCAGCAGCTTAGGGACAGGAGAGTCCTATGGCTACACCTTC CASSLGTGESYGYTF
many TRBJ2-4 TRBV7-9 . TGTGCCAGCAGTTACGAGGGAAGCATTCAGTACTTC CASSYEGSIQYF
. TRBJ2-7 TRBV30 TRBD1 TGTGCCTGGACGACAGGGGCCTACGAGCAGTACTTC CAWTTGAYEQYF
. TRBJ2-1 TRBV30 . TGTGCCTGGGGGTGGAGCTCCTACAATGAGCAGTTCTTC CAWGWSSYNEQFF
. TRBJ2-1 TRBV9 . TGTGCCAGCAGCGTAGTAGAGAGTAGCGGTCCGTTTCCGAGCTCCTACAATGAGCAGTTCTTC CASSVVESSGPFPSSYNEQFF
few TRBJ1-2 TRBV5-4 TRBD1 TGTGCCAGCAGTAGACAGGGTATCGACTATGGCTACACCTTC CASSRQGIDYGYTF
few TRBJ2-3 TRBV5-1 . TGCGCCAGCAAGATAACAGGGTCCTCAGATACGCAGTATTTT CASKITGSSDTQYF
. TRBJ2-5 TRBV7-7 TRBD1 TGTGCTAGCAGCGCCCGACAGGGGAGGCAAGAGACCCAGTACTTC CASSARQGRQETQYF
. TRBJ2-5 TRBV20-1 . TGCAGTGCCACTCAGGGAGAGACCCAGTACTTC CSATQGETQYF
few TRBJ1-5 TRBV10-3 TRBD1 TGTGCCATCAGTGAGTCTAGGGGACAGGATCAGCCCCAGCATTTT CAISESRGQDQPQHF
. TRBJ1-2 TRBV19 TRBD1 TGTGCCAGTAGGCACCCGAGGGGGCCCAACTATGGCTACACCTTC CASRHPRGPNYGYTF
. TRBJ2-1 TRBV14 . TGTGCCAGCAGCCAAGGAGTCCGGCGGGGCCGCTCCTACAATGAGCAGTTCTTC CASSQGVRRGRSYNEQFF
. TRBJ1-5 TRBV4-2 . TGTGCCAGCAGCGAAGGTTTCCAGGGAAACAATCAGCCCCAGCATTTT CASSEGFQGNNQPQHF
. TRBJ2-7 TRBV2 TRBD2 TGTGCCAGCATTCCCGTAGCGGGAGACTACGAGCAGTACTTC CASIPVAGDYEQYF
. TRBJ1-5 TRBV15 . TGTGCCACCAGCAGAGATGGGAGAGATCAGCCCCAGCATTTT CATSRDGRDQPQHF
. TRBJ2-1 TRBV5-8 TRBD2 TGTGCCAGCAGCCAACTAGCGGCTGCTGAGCAGTTCTTC CASSQLAAAEQFF
. TRBJ2-7 TRBV4-1 . TGCGCCAGCAGCCAAGCTACCAGGGGCTCCTTCCCCTACGAGCAGTACTTC CASSQATRGSFPYEQYF